This TCR beta chain came from a study of molecular identifiers for immune sequencing clone quantification. TCRdb independently ran MiXCR on the PCR reads; one entry per CDR3 protein. Of about 640,000 distinct CDR3 sequences in the sample, about 20% are singletons; the top ten hold roughly 0.9%. This CDR3 has 16 residues. From germline, CDR1 is SGHTA and CDR2 FQGTGA. About this clonotype: One end of the junction is discordant with germline, which a read error may explain.

This rearrangement joins TRBV7-3 to TRBJ2-3; 13 bases match TRBD2. The sequence came from a human donor in good health. Some libraries in this study had Jurkat cell RNA spiked in. The sequencing sample was made of naive CD8+ T cells from blood, with Jurkat cell RNA spiked in. Regarding subset: FACS-sorted CD8+CD4-CCR7+CD45RA+ naive T cells. CDR3 region: CAGSSGLAGVTDTQYF. DNA for the CDR3: TGTGCCGGCAGCTCCGGACTAGCGGGAGTTACAGATACGCAGTATTTT.